The TCR beta chain under discussion was sequenced for a study of Graves' ophthalmopathy and Graves' hyperthyroidism. Moderate-to-severe activity, with CAS ≥3, NOSPECS ≥4 and duration under 3 months, characterized the donors with ophthalmopathy. The authors diagnosed from clinical symptoms, serum thyroxine, TRAb, thyroid ultrasound and orbital computed tomography. Germline V gene data show CDR1 as KGHDR and CDR2 as SFDVKD. The CDR3 runs 19 residues. V shed 3 bases and J 1 base; nucleotides not matched to a gene: 7. This clonotype has just a few counts. Its cognate antigen is unknown. Amplification of the TCR beta CDR3 regions used RNA transcripts (as template). HTBI primers were used in a first-round RT-PCR, which preceded a second-round multiplex PCR. MiXCR, run by TCRdb on the multiplex PCR reads, gives a single entry per CDR3 protein. The data hold 200,000 to 300,000 distinct CDR3 sequences, with 45% observed a single time.

The study's findings and limits: Sensitivity of around 85% and specificity of roughly 80% were achieved when a 13-signature model separated ophthalmopathy from stable hyperthyroidism.

Material: peripheral blood. The chain carries TRBV24-1 and TRBJ2-2; 13 bases are a match to TRBD2. The receptor was isolated from an adult man with Graves' ophthalmopathy. As DNA, the CDR3 is TGTGCCACCAGTGATGTGACTAGCGGGAGGTACCGGAACACCGGGGAGCTGTTTTTT. Translated: CATSDVTSGRYRNTGELFF.